What follows are 21 T cell receptor beta chains derived from one specimen sequenced in a study of blood T cell repertoires in COVID-19. Produced via immunoSEQ multiplex PCR; TCRdb's table is partial and in-frame only. The data hold 250,000 to 350,000 clones, with roughly 90% observed a single time. Sequenced material: peripheral blood. The origin of the receptors is a woman aged 60-75 years with acute or convalescent COVID-19.

The rearrangement uses TRBV5-1 and TRBJ2-7; D perhaps matches TRBD2 (5 bases). The CDR3 contains 12 residues. Trimming removed 4 bases from V and 3 bases from J, with 8 bases in between. Germline V lookup: CDR1 SGHRS, CDR2 YFSETQ. The CDR3 bases are TGCGCCAGCAGCGCTGACTACTACGAGCAGTACTTC. Protein sequence: CASSADYYEQYF. Supplemented by reference TRBV5-1 and TRBJ2-7, the full variable domain reads KAGVTQTPRYLIKTRGQQVTLSCSPISGHRSVSWYQQTPGQGLQFLFEYFSETQRNKGNFPGRFSGRQFSNSRSEMNVSTLELGDSALYLCASSADYYEQYFGPGTRLTVT.

The chain employs TRBV18 and TRBJ1-4, with D hard to call. The CDR3 totals 19 residues. CDR1 is KGHSH and CDR2 is LQKENI in the germline V gene. V dropped 3 bases and J dropped 0 bases, with 20 bases sitting between them. The CDR3 region is CASSPIPLQGSTTNEKLFF. The DNA for the CDR3 is TGTGCCAGCTCACCGATTCCACTCCAAGGGAGCACAACTAATGAAAAACTGTTTTTT.

This chain links TRBV28 with TRBJ2-1, with 9 bases that match TRBD2. The J segment lost 7 bases and the V segment lost 5 bases, leaving 12 bases of the junction unmatched. This CDR3 comprises 16 residues. The germline V gene has CDR1 MDHEN and CDR2 SYDVKM. This CDR3 reads CASSPPLAGGRNEQFF. The DNA for the CDR3 is TGTGCCAGCAGTCCCCCCCTGGCGGGGGGGAGAAATGAGCAGTTCTTC.

This clone showed up just once. This chain uses TRBV10-3 with TRBJ2-3, with D possibly matching TRBD2 (7 bases). The CDR3 sequence is 13 residues long. Germline CDR1 is ENHRY and CDR2 is SYGVKD. Trimming took 8 bases from V and 0 from J, leaving 9 bases between them. CDR3 sequence: CAIAGASTDTQYF. For the CDR3, the DNA is TGTGCCATCGCGGGGGCTAGCACAGATACGCAGTATTTT.

Details on this clone: In the same sample, other DNA sequences code for this CDR3. V usage is TRBV6-5 and J usage is TRBJ1-1; a possible D gene is TRBD1 (6 bases). V was trimmed by 0 bases and J by 6 bases, leaving 8 bases between them. Germline values: CDR1 MNHEY, CDR2 SVGAGI. This CDR3 spans 13 amino acids. The CDR3: CASSYSGGAEAFF. The CDR3 DNA sequence: TGTGCCAGCAGTTACTCAGGGGGAGCTGAAGCTTTCTTT.

Written as DNA, the CDR3 is TGTGCCAGCAGCTCCGGACAGGCTCCCGGGGAGCTGTTTTTT. This translates into CASSSGQAPGELFF. The V and J genes are TRBV5-4 and TRBJ2-2; 7 nucleotides agree with TRBD1. Germline V gene lookup returns CDR1 SGHNT and CDR2 YYREEE (reference sequence). The CDR3 contains 14 residues. Trimming at V came to 3 bases and at J to 6 bases, leaving 5 bases not matched to a gene.

This clone was counted once. This chain uses TRBV4-2 with TRBJ2-5, with 9 bases matching TRBD2. The CDR3 is made up of 17 amino acids. V lost 0 bases and J lost 6; bases outside the gene matches: 11. The germline V gene has CDR1 LGHNA and CDR2 YNFKEQ. The CDR3 spells CASSQDRASGDRKTQYF. In DNA, the CDR3 is TGTGCCAGCAGCCAAGATCGGGCTAGCGGGGATAGAAAGACCCAGTACTTC.

V gene TRBV6-2 or TRBV6-3 combines with J gene TRBJ1-5; perhaps TRBD1 as D (5 bases). The V end lost 6 bases, the J end lost 4 bases, and 22 bases lay between the germline ends. The CDR3 extends over 17 amino acids. CDR1 and CDR2 (germline): MNHEY, SVGEGT. The CDR3 is CASSFHPGPGGNQPQHF. The CDR3, as DNA: TGTGCCAGCAGCTTCCATCCGGGACCCGGAGGGAATCAGCCCCAGCATTTT.

The V and J genes are TRBV15 and TRBJ1-4; 9 bases fit TRBD1. The CDR3 length is 15 residues. Germline assignment: CDR1 LNHNV and CDR2 YYDKDF (reference sequence). The trim removed 2 bases at V and 8 bases at J, leaving 6 bases unmatched. CDR3: CATSRQQGAQEKLFF. The CDR3 DNA sequence: TGTGCCACCAGCAGACAACAGGGGGCGCAAGAAAAACTGTTTTTT.

The chain joins TRBV27 to TRBJ1-6, with 7 nucleotides matching TRBD1. The CDR3 has 16 residues. CDR1 and CDR2 from the germline V gene are MNHEY and SMNVEV (reference sequence). V lost 6 bases to trimming and J lost 13 bases; unmatched junction nucleotides: 18. The CDR3 region is CASSLFLGQPILPLHF. Here the CDR3 DNA reads TGTGCCAGCAGCCTCTTTTTGGGACAGCCAATTCTTCCCCTCCACTTT.

V usage is TRBV2 and J usage is TRBJ1-4, with unresolved D. CDR3 length: 10 amino acids. With 6 bases removed from V and 8 bases from J, the gap between germline ends came to 4 bases. Per the germline V gene, CDR1 is SNHLY and CDR2 is FYNNEI. CDR3 sequence reads: CASREEKLFF. DNA for the CDR3: TGTGCCAGCAGGGAGGAAAAACTGTTTTTT.

The J gene is TRBJ2-1, the V gene TRBV25-1, with 7 nucleotides matching TRBD2. Germline-derived CDR1 and CDR2 are MGHDK and SYGVNS. The ends lost 3 bases at V and 10 bases at J; junction bases unmatched: 6. The length of the CDR3 is 13 residues. This CDR3 is CASSDRAGKEQFF. DNA of the CDR3: TGTGCCAGCAGTGATCGAGCGGGAAAGGAGCAGTTCTTC.

This clone was counted once. J is TRBJ2-2 and V is TRBV19, with 7 bases matching TRBD2. V lost 3 bases to trimming and J lost 4 bases; unmatched junction nucleotides: 2. Germline CDR1 reads LNHDA; CDR2 reads SQIVND (reference sequence). The CDR3 length is 14 residues. The CDR3 spells CASSIGGSTGELFF. CDR3 sequence (DNA): TGTGCCAGTAGTATCGGCGGGAGCACCGGGGAGCTGTTTTTT. The variable domain in full, completed from reference TRBV19 and TRBJ2-2, reads DGGITQSPKYLFRKEGQNVTLSCEQNLNHDAMYWYRQDPGQGLRLIYYSQIVNDFQKGDIAEGYSVSREKKESFPLTVTSAQKNPTAFYLCASSIGGSTGELFFGEGSRLTVL.

The CDR3 coding sequence is TGTGCCAGCTCACCACCGCGACAGGGGGCGAAAGATACGCAGTATTTT. Translating gives CASSPPRQGAKDTQYF. The V gene is TRBV18, the J gene TRBJ2-3, with 10 bases matching TRBD1. The V segment lost 0 bases and the J segment 5 bases; nucleotides outside the gene matches: 5. The length of the CDR3 is 16 residues. Looked up from germline, CDR1 is KGHSH and CDR2 is LQKENI.

In this sample, this clone turned up once. The V and J genes are TRBV7-9 and TRBJ2-7; D is uncertain. This CDR3 has 14 residues. Germline V gives CDR1 SEHNR, CDR2 FQNEAQ (reference sequence). V lost 5 bases to trimming and J lost 3 bases, with 14 bases between them. The CDR3 nucleotides read TGTGCCAGCAGCCCCCCGGTGAGAGGCTACGAGCAGTACTTC. Amino acid sequence: CASSPPVRGYEQYF.

The chain uses TRBV6-4 and TRBJ2-7; 10 positions agree with TRBD2. This CDR3 comprises 16 residues. The germline gives CDR1 MRHNA, CDR2 SNTAGT. The ends lost 4 bases at V and 4 bases at J; junction bases unmatched: 10. Written as DNA, the CDR3 is TGTGCCAGCAGTGCTAGCGGGAGACCCAAAGGATACGAGCAGTACTTC. This gives the protein CASSASGRPKGYEQYF.

The chain recombines TRBV5-5 with TRBJ2-7, with 7 bases identical to TRBD2. The CDR3 sequence is 13 residues long. CDR1 SGHKS and CDR2 YYEKEE come from the germline V gene (reference sequence). Trimming at V came to 0 bases and at J to 5 bases, leaving 2 bases not matched to a gene. The CDR3 loop reads CASSLVGLDEQYF. The DNA for the CDR3 is TGTGCCAGCAGCTTGGTTGGACTAGACGAGCAGTACTTC.

This chain connects TRBV6-5 to TRBJ1-4; 9 bases fit TRBD1. The V gene's germline CDR1 is MNHEY and CDR2 SVGAGI. The CDR3 covers 15 residues. V was pared by 5 bases and J by 4 bases, with 5 bases of the junction left unmatched. In DNA, the CDR3 is TGTGCCAGCAGTCGCACAGGGGGCAGTAATGAAAAACTGTTTTTT. Residues: CASSRTGGSNEKLFF.

This clone was seen a single time. The chain links TRBV30 to TRBJ2-7; 8 bases are a match to TRBD2. The CDR3 runs to 16 residues. The V and J ends lost 2 bases and 1 base, in that order; junction bases with no gene match: 10. Per the germline V gene, CDR1 is GTSNPN and CDR2 is SVGIG (reference sequence). CDR3 nucleotides: TGTGCCTGGAGTCCCGGGGATAGCGGGATTTCCTACGAGCAGTACTTC. Translating it yields CAWSPGDSGISYEQYF.

V is TRBV5-1 and J is TRBJ2-5; 9 bases are shared with TRBD2. The germline V gene encodes CDR1 SGHRS and CDR2 YFSETQ. Germline trimming cut 0 bases from V and 1 base from J; bases unmatched to any gene: 4. The CDR3 is made up of 16 amino acids. CDR3 residues: CASSLGAGGPQETQYF. The CDR3 bases are TGCGCCAGCAGCTTGGGGGCGGGGGGGCCCCAAGAGACCCAGTACTTC.

The rearrangement joins TRBV6-5 to TRBJ2-7; D perhaps matches TRBD1 (6 bases). Germline assignment: CDR1 MNHEY and CDR2 SVGAGI. The germline V and J ends were trimmed by 6 bases and 5 bases, with 14 bases remaining between them. This CDR3 is built from 13 residues. CDR3 residues: CASRHTGFNEQYF. CDR3 sequence (DNA): TGTGCCAGCAGACATACAGGGTTCAACGAGCAGTACTTC.